A single sample is the source of the 2 T cell receptor beta chains below, sequenced in a study of blood T cell repertoires in COVID-19. Clones were read by immunoSEQ multiplex PCR, and TCRdb kept only the in-frame ones, dropping some. Here the sample spans around 200,000 clones, around 85% being singletons. Sequenced material: PBMCs or T cells enriched from blood (not recorded which). These receptors were obtained from a man in his forties who had recovered from COVID-19.

This sequence joins TRBV7-2 and TRBJ2-7, with TRBD1 matching over 8 bases. V was pared by 6 bases and J by 3 bases, with 10 bases of the junction left unmatched. The CDR3 runs to 15 residues. Germline CDR1 and CDR2: SGHTA and FQGNSA. The CDR3: CASSVSGTGYYEQYF. The CDR3 coding sequence is TGTGCCAGCAGTGTTAGTGGGACAGGTTACTACGAGCAGTACTTC.

The V and J genes are TRBV5-1 and TRBJ1-3; 8 bases map to TRBD1. CDR3 size: 17 residues. Germline V gives CDR1 SGHRS, CDR2 YFSETQ. J was trimmed by 4 bases and V by 0 bases; bases with no gene match: 9. Written as DNA, the CDR3 is TGCGCCAGCAGCTTGGGATCAGGGGGCCATCTCGGAAACACCATATATTTT. Its protein is CASSLGSGGHLGNTIYF.